This is a list of T cell receptor beta chains from one sample in a study of molecular identifiers for immune sequencing clone quantification. In TCRdb, the PCR reads were re-called with MiXCR into one record per CDR3 protein. The sample includes around 20,000 distinct CDR3 sequences, 17% of them seen just once. The source material was naive CD8+ T cells from blood, with Jurkat cell RNA spiked in. All receptors come from a human donor in good health. Some libraries in this study had Jurkat cell RNA spiked in. CDR3s include the opening cysteine and the closing phenylalanine or tryptophan. The order of the fields is V gene, J gene, CDR3 protein.

TRBV5-8	TRBJ2-7	CASGFGGGVGEQYF
TRBV27	TRBJ2-2	CASSFYTNTGELFF
TRBV19	TRBJ1-1	CASSIVPGAYTEAFF
TRBV5-4	TRBJ1-5	CASSEENQPQHF
TRBV3-2	TRBJ1-5	CASSQPRKGNQPQHF
TRBV5-4	TRBJ1-1	CASSPEGIEAFF
TRBV7-9	TRBJ2-2	CASSFSGTGFTGELFF
TRBV19	TRBJ2-5	CASSIDFEGLAGLDQETQYF
TRBV11-2	TRBJ2-1	CASSLELADYNEQFF
TRBV6-5	TRBJ2-4	CASSYVSGEIQYF
TRBV15	TRBJ1-5	CATSRDGDEDQPQHF
TRBV27	TRBJ1-2	CASSPEAPTDPRYGYTF
TRBV7-2	TRBJ2-7	CASSSAGVMSYEQYF
TRBV7-6	TRBJ2-6	CASRGTHDNSGANVLTF
TRBV2	TRBJ1-1	CASSDTQMNTEAFF
TRBV11-2	TRBJ2-7	CASSPGQSPWREQYF
TRBV13	TRBJ1-2	CASSPASGIYGYTF
TRBV20-1	TRBJ2-7	CSATKGQGRSYEQYF
TRBV6-5	TRBJ2-3	CASSYSIRPGRTDTQYF
TRBV6-2/TRBV6-3	TRBJ1-1	CATSYMGTEAFF
TRBV5-5	TRBJ1-5	CASSSSWGNQPQHF
TRBV4-3	TRBJ2-3	CASSQDRGRLVTDTQYF
TRBV20-1	TRBJ2-5	CSARSSGGYQETQYF
TRBV5-1	TRBJ2-3	CASSTGTSSTDTQYF
TRBV12-3/TRBV12-4	TRBJ1-2	CASSRQTSPTNYGYTF
TRBV4-3	TRBJ2-3	CASSQGASGTSTDTQYF
TRBV24-1	TRBJ2-1	CATSDFQGNEQFF
TRBV4-1	TRBJ1-5	CASSHGTGTHQPQHF
TRBV16	TRBJ2-5	CASSQSTSSAETQYF
TRBV6-2/TRBV6-3	TRBJ2-1	CASSTASYNEQFF
TRBV5-1	TRBJ2-3	CASSPVSSLGQGRGTQYF
TRBV7-8	TRBJ2-5	CASSARDTWYQETQYF
TRBV6-6	TRBJ2-6	CATLDSGANVLTF
TRBV6-2/TRBV6-3	TRBJ1-1	CASTPGPTEAFF
TRBV7-9	TRBJ2-5	CASSRKPGLMETQYF
TRBV27	TRBJ2-1	CASSGTGVPYNEQFF
TRBV7-2	TRBJ2-5	CASSLDPLAGGGIEETQYF
TRBV6-2/TRBV6-3	TRBJ2-3	CASTQNTDTQYF
TRBV12-3/TRBV12-4	TRBJ2-2	CASSPGPVSRSGTRELFF
TRBV18	TRBJ2-3	CASSPPEIATGVTDTQYF
TRBV6-2/TRBV6-3	TRBJ1-1	CASTTPGGEAFF
TRBV4-1	TRBJ2-4	CASSHLAAGPLAKNIQYF
TRBV5-8	TRBJ1-1	CASSLTVMNTEAFF
TRBV12-3/TRBV12-4	TRBJ2-7	CASSPAPIEQYF
TRBV4-1	TRBJ2-3	CASSQISWQENTQYF
TRBV28	TRBJ1-5	CASSLIRGGSNQPQHF
TRBV9	TRBJ2-2	CASNPTGNTGELFF
TRBV19	TRBJ2-7	CVSGISAGGPREQYF
TRBV14	TRBJ1-2	CASSLTIPYGYTF
TRBV6-5	TRBJ2-7	CASSTQGDRDEQYF
TRBV2	TRBJ1-6	CASSEASAGPNSPLHF
TRBV5-1	TRBJ2-2	CASRPGLAGSGELFF
TRBV7-9	TRBJ2-7	CASSFSSREQYF
TRBV11-2	TRBJ2-7	CASSFYDGYEQYF
TRBV12-3/TRBV12-4	TRBJ2-5	CASSGEAGGRETQYF
TRBV4-2	TRBJ1-5	CASSQESDQPQHF
TRBV29-1	TRBJ2-3	CSVETTGGGDTQYF
TRBV19	TRBJ1-1	CASSISRGTTEAFF
TRBV27	TRBJ2-3	CASRPGGAGTDTQYF